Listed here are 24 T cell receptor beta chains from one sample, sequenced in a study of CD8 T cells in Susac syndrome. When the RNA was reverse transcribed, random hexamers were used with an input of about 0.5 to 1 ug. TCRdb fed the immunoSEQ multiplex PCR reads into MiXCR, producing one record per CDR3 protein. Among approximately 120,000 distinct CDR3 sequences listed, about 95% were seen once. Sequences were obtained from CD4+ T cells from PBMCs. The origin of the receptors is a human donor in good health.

CDR3 DNA sequence: TGTGCCGCTTCCCTAGCGGGGGGAGCCCAAGAGACCCAGTACTTC. The encoded protein is CAASLAGGAQETQYF. This sequence joins TRBV7-3 and TRBJ2-5, with 11 positions matching TRBD2. The CDR3 extends over 15 amino acids. V lost 11 bases to trimming and J lost 1 base; unmatched junction nucleotides: 9. The germline V gene has CDR1 SGHTA and CDR2 FQGTGA.

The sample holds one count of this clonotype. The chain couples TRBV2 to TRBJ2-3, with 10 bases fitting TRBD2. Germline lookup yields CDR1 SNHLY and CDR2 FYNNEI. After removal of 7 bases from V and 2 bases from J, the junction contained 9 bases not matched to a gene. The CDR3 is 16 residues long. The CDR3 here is CASTPGLASATDTQYF. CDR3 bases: TGTGCCAGCACTCCGGGACTAGCGAGCGCCACAGATACGCAGTATTTT.

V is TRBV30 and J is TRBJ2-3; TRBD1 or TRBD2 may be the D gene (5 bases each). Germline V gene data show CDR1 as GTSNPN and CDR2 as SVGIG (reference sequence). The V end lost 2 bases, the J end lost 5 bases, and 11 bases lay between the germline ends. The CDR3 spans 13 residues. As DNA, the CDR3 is TGTGCCTGGAGTCCTGGGGGTCTAGATACGCAGTATTTT. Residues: CAWSPGGLDTQYF.

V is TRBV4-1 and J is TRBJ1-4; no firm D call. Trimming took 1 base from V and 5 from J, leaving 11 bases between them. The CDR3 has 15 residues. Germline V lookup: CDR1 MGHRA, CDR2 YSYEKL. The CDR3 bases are TGCGCCAGCAGCCAAGCTCCCGGCAGCAATGAAAAACTGTTTTTT. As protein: CASSQAPGSNEKLFF.

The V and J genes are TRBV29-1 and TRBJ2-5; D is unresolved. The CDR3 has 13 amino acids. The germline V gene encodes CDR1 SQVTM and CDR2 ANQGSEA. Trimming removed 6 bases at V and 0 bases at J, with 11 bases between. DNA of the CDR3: TGCAGCGTCCTTATGAGCCACCAAGAGACCCAGTACTTC. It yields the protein CSVLMSHQETQYF. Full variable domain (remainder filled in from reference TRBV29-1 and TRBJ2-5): SAVISQKPSRDICQRGTSLTIQCQVDSQVTMMFWYRQQPGQSLTLIATANQGSEATYESGFVIDKFPISRPNLTFSTLTVSNMSPEDSSIYLCSVLMSHQETQYFGPGTRLLVL.

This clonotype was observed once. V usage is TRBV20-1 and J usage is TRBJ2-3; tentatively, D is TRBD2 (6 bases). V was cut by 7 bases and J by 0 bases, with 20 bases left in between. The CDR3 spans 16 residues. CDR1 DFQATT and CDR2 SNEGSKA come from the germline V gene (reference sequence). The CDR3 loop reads CSGAGAERASTDTQYF. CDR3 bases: TGCAGTGGGGCTGGGGCGGAGCGGGCCAGCACAGATACGCAGTATTTT.

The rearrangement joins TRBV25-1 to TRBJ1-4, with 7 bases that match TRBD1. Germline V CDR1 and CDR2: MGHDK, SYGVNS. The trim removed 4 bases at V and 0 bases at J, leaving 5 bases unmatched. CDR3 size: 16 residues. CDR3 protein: CASSVLRGTTNEKLFF. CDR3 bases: TGTGCCAGCAGTGTACTCAGGGGGACAACTAATGAAAAACTGTTTTTT.

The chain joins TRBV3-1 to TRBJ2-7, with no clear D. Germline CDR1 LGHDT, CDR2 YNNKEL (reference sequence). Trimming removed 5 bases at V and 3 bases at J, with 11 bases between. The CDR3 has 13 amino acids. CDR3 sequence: CASSSTKHYEQYF. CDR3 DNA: TGTGCCAGCAGCTCTACTAAACACTACGAGCAGTACTTC.

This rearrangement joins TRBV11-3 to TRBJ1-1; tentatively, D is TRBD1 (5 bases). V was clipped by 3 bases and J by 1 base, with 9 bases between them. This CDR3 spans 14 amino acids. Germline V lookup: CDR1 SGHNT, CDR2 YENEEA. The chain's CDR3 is CASSFQGSNTEAFF. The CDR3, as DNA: TGTGCCAGCAGCTTTCAGGGTTCGAACACTGAAGCTTTCTTT.

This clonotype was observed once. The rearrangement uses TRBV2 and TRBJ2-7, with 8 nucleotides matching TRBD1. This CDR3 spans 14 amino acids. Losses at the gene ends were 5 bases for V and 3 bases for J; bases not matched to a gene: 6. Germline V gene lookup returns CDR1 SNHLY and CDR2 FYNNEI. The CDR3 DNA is TGTGCCAGCAGTCCTGACAGGGGTTACTACGAGCAGTACTTC. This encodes CASSPDRGYYEQYF.

CDR3 loop: CASSRGTLATNEKLFF. CDR3 coding DNA: TGCGCCAGCAGCCGAGGGACCCTTGCAACTAATGAAAAACTGTTTTTT. V and J are TRBV4-3 and TRBJ1-4; tentatively, D is TRBD1 (5 bases). Germline CDR1 LGHNA, CDR2 YSLEER. There are 16 residues in the CDR3. The V end was cut by 4 bases, the J end by 0 bases, with 12 bases between.

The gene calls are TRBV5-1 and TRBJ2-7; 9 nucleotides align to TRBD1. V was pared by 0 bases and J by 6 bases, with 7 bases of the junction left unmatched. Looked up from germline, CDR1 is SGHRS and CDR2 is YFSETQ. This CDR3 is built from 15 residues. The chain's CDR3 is CASSLVGTGLGEQYF. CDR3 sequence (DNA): TGCGCCAGCAGCTTGGTCGGGACAGGGCTGGGCGAGCAGTACTTC.

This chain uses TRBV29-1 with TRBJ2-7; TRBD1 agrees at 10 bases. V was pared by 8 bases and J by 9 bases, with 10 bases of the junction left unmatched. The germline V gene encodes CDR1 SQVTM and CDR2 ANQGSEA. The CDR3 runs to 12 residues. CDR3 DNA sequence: TGCAGCTGGGCCGGGACAGGGGTAGGGCAGTACTTC. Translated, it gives CSWAGTGVGQYF.

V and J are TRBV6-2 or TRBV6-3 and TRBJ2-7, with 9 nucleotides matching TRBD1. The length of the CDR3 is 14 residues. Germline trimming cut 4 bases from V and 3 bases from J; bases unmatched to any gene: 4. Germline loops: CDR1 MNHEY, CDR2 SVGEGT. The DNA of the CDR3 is TGTGCCAGCAGTTTACGGACAGGGGTCTACGAGCAGTACTTC. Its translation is CASSLRTGVYEQYF.

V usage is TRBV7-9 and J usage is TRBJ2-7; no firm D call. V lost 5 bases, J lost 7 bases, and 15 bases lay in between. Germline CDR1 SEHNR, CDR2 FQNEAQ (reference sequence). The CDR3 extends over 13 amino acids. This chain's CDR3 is CASSPSGPREQYF. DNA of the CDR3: TGTGCCAGCAGCCCTTCGGGCCCGAGGGAGCAGTACTTC.

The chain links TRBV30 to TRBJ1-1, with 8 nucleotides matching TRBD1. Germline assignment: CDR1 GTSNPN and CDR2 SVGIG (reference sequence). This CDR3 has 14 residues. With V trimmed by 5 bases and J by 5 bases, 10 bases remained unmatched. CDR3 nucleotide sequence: TGTGCCTGGTCAGGGGGCGCGGGTAGGACTGAAGCTTTCTTT. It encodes CAWSGGAGRTEAFF.

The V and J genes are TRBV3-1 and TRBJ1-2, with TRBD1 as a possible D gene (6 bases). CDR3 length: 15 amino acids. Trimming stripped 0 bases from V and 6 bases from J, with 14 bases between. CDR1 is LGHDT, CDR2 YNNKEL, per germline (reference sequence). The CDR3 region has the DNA TGTGCCAGCAGCCAAGAAGGCAGGGGTAAGGATGGCTACACCTTC. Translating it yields CASSQEGRGKDGYTF.

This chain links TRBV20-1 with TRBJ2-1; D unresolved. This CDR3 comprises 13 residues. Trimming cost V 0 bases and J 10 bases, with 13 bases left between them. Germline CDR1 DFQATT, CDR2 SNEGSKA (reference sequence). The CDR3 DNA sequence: TGCAGTGCTAGAGATATCGCAGCGCGGGAGCAGTTCTTC. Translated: CSARDIAAREQFF.

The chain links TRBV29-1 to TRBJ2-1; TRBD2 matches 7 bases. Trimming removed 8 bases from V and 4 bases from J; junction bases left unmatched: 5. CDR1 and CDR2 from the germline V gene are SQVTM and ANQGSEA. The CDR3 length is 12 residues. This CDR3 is CSRGEGYNEQFF. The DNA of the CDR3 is TGCAGCCGGGGGGAGGGGTACAATGAGCAGTTCTTC.

The CDR3 is CASSQDRLTGGVPYEQYF. The DNA of the CDR3 is TGTGCCAGCAGCCAAGATCGCCTTACAGGGGGTGTTCCCTACGAGCAGTACTTC. This chain links TRBV4-2 with TRBJ2-7; 8 bases agree with TRBD1. J was trimmed by 2 bases and V by 0 bases; bases with no gene match: 12. This CDR3 has 18 residues. Germline CDR1 reads LGHNA; CDR2 reads YNFKEQ.

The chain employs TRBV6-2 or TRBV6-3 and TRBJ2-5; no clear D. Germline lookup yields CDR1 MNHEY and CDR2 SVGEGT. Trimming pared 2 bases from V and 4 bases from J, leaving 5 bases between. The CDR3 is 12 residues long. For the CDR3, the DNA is TGTGCCAGCAGTTACAACGGAGAGACCCAGTACTTC. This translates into CASSYNGETQYF.

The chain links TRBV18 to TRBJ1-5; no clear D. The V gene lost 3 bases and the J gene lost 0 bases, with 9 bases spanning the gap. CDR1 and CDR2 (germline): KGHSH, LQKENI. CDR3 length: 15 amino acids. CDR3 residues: CASSPIVPSNQPQHF. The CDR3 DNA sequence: TGTGCCAGCTCACCCATAGTTCCTAGCAATCAGCCCCAGCATTTT.

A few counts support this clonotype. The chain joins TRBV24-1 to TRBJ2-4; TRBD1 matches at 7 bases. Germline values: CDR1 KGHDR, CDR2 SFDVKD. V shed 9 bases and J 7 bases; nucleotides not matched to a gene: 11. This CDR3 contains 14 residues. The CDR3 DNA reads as TGTGCCACCGAGGGTAGAGGGGGCAAGAACATTCAGTACTTC. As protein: CATEGRGGKNIQYF.

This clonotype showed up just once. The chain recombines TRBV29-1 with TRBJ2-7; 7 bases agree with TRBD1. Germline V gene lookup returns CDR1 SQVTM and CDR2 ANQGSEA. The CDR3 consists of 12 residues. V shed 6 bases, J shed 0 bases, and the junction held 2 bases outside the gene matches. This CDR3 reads CSVRDSSYEQYF. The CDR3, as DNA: TGCAGCGTCCGGGACAGCTCCTACGAGCAGTACTTC.